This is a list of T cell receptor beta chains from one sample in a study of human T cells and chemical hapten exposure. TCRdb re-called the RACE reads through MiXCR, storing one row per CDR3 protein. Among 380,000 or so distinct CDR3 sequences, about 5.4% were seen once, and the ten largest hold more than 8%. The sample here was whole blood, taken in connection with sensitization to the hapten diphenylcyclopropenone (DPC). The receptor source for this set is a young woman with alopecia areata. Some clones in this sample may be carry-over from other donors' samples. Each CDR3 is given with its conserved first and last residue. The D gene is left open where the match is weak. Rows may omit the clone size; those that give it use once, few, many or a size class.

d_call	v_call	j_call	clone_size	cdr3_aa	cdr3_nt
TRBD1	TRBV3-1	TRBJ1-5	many	CASSRTGRYQPQHF	TGTGCCAGCAGCCGGACAGGGCGGTATCAGCCCCAGCATTTT
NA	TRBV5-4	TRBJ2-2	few	CASNLNTGELFF	TGTGCCAGCAACCTAAACACCGGGGAGCTGTTTTTT
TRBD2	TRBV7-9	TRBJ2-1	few	CASSRYSGGPSYNEQFF	TGTGCCAGCAGCCGATATAGCGGGGGGCCCTCCTACAATGAGCAGTTCTTC
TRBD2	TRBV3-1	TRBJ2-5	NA	CASSQGAGAYF	TGTGCCAGCAGCCAAGGAGCGGGGGCATACTTC
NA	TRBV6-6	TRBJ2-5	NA	CASTPQQGIGYQETQYF	TGTGCCAGCACCCCACAGCAGGGGATAGGGTACCAAGAGACCCAGTACTTC
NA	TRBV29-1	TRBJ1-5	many	CSVRTDGQPQHF	TGCAGCGTTCGGACGGATGGGCAGCCCCAGCATTTT
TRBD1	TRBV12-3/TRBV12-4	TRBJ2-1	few	CASRPGQTYNEQFF	TGTGCCAGCAGACCGGGACAGACTTACAATGAGCAGTTCTTC
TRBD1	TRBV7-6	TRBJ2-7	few	CASSYRTRDSSYEQYF	TGTGCCAGCAGCTACCGAACCCGGGACAGCTCCTACGAGCAGTACTTC
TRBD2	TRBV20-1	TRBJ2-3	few	CSASQRGAPVGTDTQYF	TGCAGTGCTAGCCAGCGGGGGGCCCCCGTGGGCACAGATACGCAGTATTTT
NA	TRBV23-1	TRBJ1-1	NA	CASSQSRGGNAFF	TGCGCCAGCAGTCAATCTCGGGGGGGGAACGCTTTCTTT
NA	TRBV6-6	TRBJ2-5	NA	CASSYQSVETQYF	TGTGCCAGCAGTTACCAATCGGTGGAGACCCAGTACTTC
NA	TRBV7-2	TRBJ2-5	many	CASSSRQDEETQYF	TGTGCCAGCAGCTCCCGACAGGACGAAGAGACCCAGTACTTC
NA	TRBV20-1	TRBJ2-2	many	CSARDRDVGAGELFF	TGCAGTGCGCGTGACCGCGATGTTGGGGCCGGGGAGCTGTTTTTT
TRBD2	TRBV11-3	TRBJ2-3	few	CASSSGTTTDTQYF	TGTGCCAGCAGCTCGGGGACTACCACAGATACGCAGTATTTT
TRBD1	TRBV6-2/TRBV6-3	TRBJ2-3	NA	CASSPPTGEITDTQYF	TGTGCCAGCAGCCCCCCGACAGGGGAGATCACAGATACGCAGTATTTT
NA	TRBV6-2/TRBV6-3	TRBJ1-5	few	CASSPRRVSNQPQHF	TGTGCCAGCAGCCCCCGCCGAGTTAGCAATCAGCCCCAGCATTTT
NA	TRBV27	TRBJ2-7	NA	CASSLSWGGRNNEQYF	TGTGCCAGCAGTTTATCGTGGGGGGGGCGCAACAACGAGCAGTACTTC
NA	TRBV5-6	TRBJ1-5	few	CASSLVGSQPQHF	TGTGCCAGCAGCTTGGTTGGCAGCCAGCCCCAGCATTTT
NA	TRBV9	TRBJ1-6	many	CASSAGTPNSPLHF	TGTGCCAGCAGCGCCGGGACACCCAATTCACCCCTCCACTTT
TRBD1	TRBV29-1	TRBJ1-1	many	CSVLDRGQGPEAFF	TGCAGCGTCCTAGACCGGGGACAGGGGCCCGAAGCTTTCTTT
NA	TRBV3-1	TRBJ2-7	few	CASSQAGREQYF	TGTGCCAGCAGCCAGGCGGGGAGGGAGCAGTACTTC
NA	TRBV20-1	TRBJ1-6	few	CSARGTPTRWSPLHF	TGCAGTGCTAGAGGGACTCCAACGAGGTGGTCACCCCTCCACTTT
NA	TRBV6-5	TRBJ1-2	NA	CASSRSGTLNYGYTF	TGTGCCAGCAGCCGTTCCGGGACCCTCAACTATGGCTACACCTTC
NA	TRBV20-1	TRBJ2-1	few	CSASGGVYNEQFF	TGCAGTGCTAGCGGGGGAGTCTACAATGAGCAGTTCTTC
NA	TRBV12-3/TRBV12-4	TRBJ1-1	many	CASSDGPGDTEAFF	TGTGCCAGCAGCGATGGCCCCGGGGACACTGAAGCTTTCTTT
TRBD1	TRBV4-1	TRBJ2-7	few	CASSQDQGTGYEQYF	TGCGCCAGCAGCCAAGATCAGGGGACAGGTTACGAGCAGTACTTC
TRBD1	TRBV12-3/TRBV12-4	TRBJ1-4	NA	CASSSSGGWEKLFF	TGTGCCAGCAGTAGCTCAGGGGGATGGGAAAAACTGTTTTTT
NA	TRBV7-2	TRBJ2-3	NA	CASSLLWGRQYF	TGTGCCAGCAGCCTATTGTGGGGAAGGCAGTATTTT
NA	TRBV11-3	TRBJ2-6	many	CASSSAGANVLTF	TGTGCCAGCAGCTCCGCGGGGGCCAACGTCCTGACTTTC
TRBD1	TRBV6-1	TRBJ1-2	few	CASSELGDRADGYTF	TGTGCCAGCAGTGAATTGGGGGACAGGGCCGATGGCTACACCTTC
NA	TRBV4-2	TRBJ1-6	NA	CASSQEENSPLHF	TGTGCCAGCAGCCAAGAAGAGAATTCACCCCTCCACTTT
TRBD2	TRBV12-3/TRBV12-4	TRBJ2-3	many	CASSFRLATSTDTQYF	TGTGCCAGCAGTTTTCGACTAGCCACTAGCACAGATACGCAGTATTTT
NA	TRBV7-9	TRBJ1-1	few	CASSFKYQGWRDTEAFF	TGTGCCAGCAGCTTCAAATACCAGGGGTGGAGGGACACTGAAGCTTTCTTT
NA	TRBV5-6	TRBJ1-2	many	CASSGTDIANYGYTF	TGTGCCAGCAGCGGGACGGACATAGCTAACTATGGCTACACCTTC
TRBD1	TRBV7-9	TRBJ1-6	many	CASSSGQRYSPLHF	TGTGCCAGCAGCTCGGGACAGCGTTATTCACCCCTCCACTTT
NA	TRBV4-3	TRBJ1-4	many	CASSLKETGNEKLFF	TGCGCCAGCAGCCTGAAGGAGACCGGCAATGAAAAACTGTTTTTT
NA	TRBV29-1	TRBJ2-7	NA	CSVLAGETAYEQYF	TGCAGCGTTTTAGCAGGGGAAACCGCCTACGAGCAGTACTTC
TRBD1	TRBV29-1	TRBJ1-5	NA	CSVGDRDQPQHF	TGCAGCGTCGGGGACAGGGACCAGCCCCAGCATTTT
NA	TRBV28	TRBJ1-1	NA	CASRSGWNTEAFF	TGTGCCAGCAGGTCAGGGTGGAACACTGAAGCTTTCTTT
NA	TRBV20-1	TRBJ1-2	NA	CSAKTFGSYYGYTF	TGCAGTGCTAAGACGTTCGGAAGCTACTATGGCTACACCTTC
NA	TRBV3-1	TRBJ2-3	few	CASSQGGARTDTQYF	TGTGCCAGCAGCCAAGGAGGGGCCCGCACAGATACGCAGTATTTT
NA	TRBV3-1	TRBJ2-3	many	CASSQEGGAILDTQYF	TGTGCCAGCAGCCAAGAAGGAGGAGCGATTTTAGATACGCAGTATTTT
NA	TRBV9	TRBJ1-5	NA	CASSVVYGAEINQPQHF	TGTGCCAGCAGCGTGGTCTACGGGGCCGAGATAAATCAGCCCCAGCATTTT
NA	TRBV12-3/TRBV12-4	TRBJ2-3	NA	CASSYTPTDTQYF	TGTGCCAGCAGCTATACTCCCACAGATACGCAGTATTTT
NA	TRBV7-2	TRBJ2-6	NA	CASRGLLGANVLTF	TGTGCCAGCAGAGGACTGCTAGGGGCCAACGTCCTGACTTTC
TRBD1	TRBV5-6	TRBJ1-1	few	CASRVHPWTGGNTEAFF	TGTGCCAGCAGGGTGCACCCATGGACAGGGGGGAACACTGAAGCTTTCTTT
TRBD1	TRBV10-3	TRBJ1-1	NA	CAISDGQGINTEAFF	TGTGCCATCAGTGACGGACAGGGGATAAACACTGAAGCTTTCTTT
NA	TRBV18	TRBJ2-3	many	CASSLTSTDTQYF	TGTGCCAGCAGTTTAACTAGCACAGATACGCAGTATTTT
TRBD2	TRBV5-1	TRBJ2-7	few	CASTLRVASGGYEQYF	TGCGCCAGCACCTTGAGAGTGGCTAGCGGGGGATACGAGCAGTACTTC